The entry below gives a single T cell receptor (beta chain) sequence along with its context. Its target is unknown. This record belongs to a study of vaccination effects on CD4 cells after COVID-19. The assay was immunoSEQ multiplex PCR, and TCRdb's table has in-frame clones only and misses some. The sample lists 14,000 or so clones; roughly 80% were seen once. Prior to sequencing, the ViraFEST assay stimulated PBMC with viral peptide pools, which expanded the antigen-specific CD4+ T cells. After less than twelve days in culture, the CD4+ T cells were isolated. This individual tested PCR-positive for SARS-CoV-2 infection between March and December 2020. The cohort was immunized with two doses of either the BNT162b2 or mRNA-1273 vaccine. Germline V gene data show CDR1 as SGDLS and CDR2 as YYNGEE. The germline V and J ends were trimmed by 5 bases and 7 bases, with 9 bases remaining between them. This CDR3 has 12 amino acids.

This rearrangement joins TRBV9 to TRBJ2-2; the D gene is possibly TRBD2 (6 bases). The starting material was CD4+ T cells from PBMCs cultured with SARS-CoV-2 spike peptides, obtained after COVID-19 vaccination. The TCR originated in a human donor who had a prior SARS-CoV-2 infection. The CDR3: CASRGGDGELFF. The CDR3 coding sequence is TGTGCCAGCAGGGGGGGTGACGGGGAGCTGTTTTTT.